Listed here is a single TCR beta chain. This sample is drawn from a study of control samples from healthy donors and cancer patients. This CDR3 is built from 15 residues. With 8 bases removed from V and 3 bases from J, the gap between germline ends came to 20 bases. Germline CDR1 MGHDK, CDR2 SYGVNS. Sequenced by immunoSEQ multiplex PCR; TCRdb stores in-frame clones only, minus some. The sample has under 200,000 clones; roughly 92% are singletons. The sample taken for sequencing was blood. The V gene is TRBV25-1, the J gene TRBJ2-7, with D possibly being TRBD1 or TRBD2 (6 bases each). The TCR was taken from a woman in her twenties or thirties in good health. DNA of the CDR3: TGTGCCAGCGGGAGCGTGGGGGGCGCCCACTACGAGCAGTACTTC. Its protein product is CASGSVGGAHYEQYF.